The rows below give T cell receptor beta chains drawn from one sample of a study of control samples from healthy donors and cancer patients. TCRdb keeps only in-frame clones here, not all; method: immunoSEQ multiplex PCR. The repertoire consists of around 100,000 clones, with just over 90% occurring once and the leading ten covering 3% to 4.5%. Source material: blood. The source of these receptors is a woman aged 18-35 years in good health. CDR3s include the opening cysteine and the closing phenylalanine or tryptophan. Fields, in order: D gene, CDR3 length, clone size, V gene, J gene, CDR3 DNA, CDR3 protein. The D gene is left open where the match is weak. Only part of the rows carry a size: once, few, many, or a class if the clone is expanded.

d_call: NA
cdr3_length: 14
clone_size: NA
v_call: TRBV7-2
j_call: TRBJ1-1
cdr3_nt: TGTGCCAGCAGCTTTTCCCCGGGGAACACTGAAGCTTTCTTT
cdr3_aa: CASSFSPGNTEAFF

d_call: TRBD1
cdr3_length: 13
clone_size: NA
v_call: TRBV29-1
j_call: TRBJ1-1
cdr3_nt: TGCAGCGTAATCCTGACAGGGATCGCTGAAGCTTTCTTT
cdr3_aa: CSVILTGIAEAFF

d_call: NA
cdr3_length: 12
clone_size: NA
v_call: TRBV7-3
j_call: TRBJ2-1
cdr3_nt: TGTGCCAGCAGCTTACGGGGGTATGAGCAGTTCTTC
cdr3_aa: CASSLRGYEQFF

d_call: NA
cdr3_length: 14
clone_size: NA
v_call: TRBV4-1
j_call: TRBJ2-2
cdr3_nt: TGCGCCAGCAGCCAAGGAGGGGGAATCGGGGAGCTGTTTTTT
cdr3_aa: CASSQGGGIGELFF

d_call: TRBD1
cdr3_length: 15
clone_size: NA
v_call: TRBV7-3
j_call: TRBJ1-2
cdr3_nt: TGTGCCAGCAGCTTAGGGACAGCCCTATCTGATGGCTACACCTTC
cdr3_aa: CASSLGTALSDGYTF

d_call: TRBD2
cdr3_length: 15
clone_size: once
v_call: TRBV4-1
j_call: TRBJ2-3
cdr3_nt: TGCGCCAGCAGCCAGACTAGCGGGGGCACAGATACGCAGTATTTT
cdr3_aa: CASSQTSGGTDTQYF

d_call: NA
cdr3_length: 15
clone_size: NA
v_call: TRBV5-4
j_call: TRBJ1-6
cdr3_nt: TGTGCCAGCAGCTTGGTCCCAGGGCGCAATTCACCCCTCCACTTT
cdr3_aa: CASSLVPGRNSPLHF

d_call: NA
cdr3_length: 11
clone_size: few
v_call: TRBV21-1
j_call: TRBJ1-1
cdr3_nt: TGTGCCAGCACCCAGATCCGGGAAGCTTTCTTT
cdr3_aa: CASTQIREAFF

d_call: NA
cdr3_length: 14
clone_size: NA
v_call: TRBV19
j_call: TRBJ1-1
cdr3_nt: TGTGCCAGTTCATCGGGACTTTTGAACACTGAAGCTTTCTTT
cdr3_aa: CASSSGLLNTEAFF

d_call: NA
cdr3_length: 17
clone_size: NA
v_call: TRBV6-6
j_call: TRBJ1-5
cdr3_nt: TGTGCCAGCAGTCCCTATCGGGGGGGCGGAGGCAATCAGCCCCAGCATTTT
cdr3_aa: CASSPYRGGGGNQPQHF

d_call: NA
cdr3_length: 12
clone_size: NA
v_call: TRBV6-1
j_call: TRBJ1-2
cdr3_nt: TGTGCCAGCAGTGAACAGGAATTCGGCTACACCTTC
cdr3_aa: CASSEQEFGYTF

d_call: NA
cdr3_length: 12
clone_size: NA
v_call: TRBV2
j_call: TRBJ2-7
cdr3_nt: TGTGCCAGCCAGCCCGACCCCTACGAGCAGTACTTC
cdr3_aa: CASQPDPYEQYF

d_call: NA
cdr3_length: 16
clone_size: few
v_call: TRBV5-1
j_call: TRBJ2-7
cdr3_nt: TGCGCCAGCAGCTTGGAACTGGTGGAGGGGCCCTACGAGCAGTACTTC
cdr3_aa: CASSLELVEGPYEQYF

d_call: TRBD2
cdr3_length: 19
clone_size: NA
v_call: TRBV7-2
j_call: TRBJ2-3
cdr3_nt: TGTGCCAGCAGCTTTGTTATCATTCGCGGGGGGGCCGATACAGATACGCAGTATTTT
cdr3_aa: CASSFVIIRGGADTDTQYF

d_call: TRBD1
cdr3_length: 14
clone_size: NA
v_call: TRBV6-5
j_call: TRBJ1-1
cdr3_nt: TGTGCCAGCAGTTCCGGGACAGGGGGCACTGAAGCTTTCTTT
cdr3_aa: CASSSGTGGTEAFF

d_call: NA
cdr3_length: 19
clone_size: once
v_call: TRBV4-1
j_call: TRBJ1-2
cdr3_nt: TGCGCCAGCAGCCAAGGTGTGATAAGGAAGGAGCTACGAGACTATGGCTACACCTTC
cdr3_aa: CASSQGVIRKELRDYGYTF

d_call: NA
cdr3_length: 15
clone_size: NA
v_call: TRBV5-1
j_call: TRBJ1-3
cdr3_nt: TGCGCCAGCAGCTTGAGTGGGCCGTCTGGAAACACCATATATTTT
cdr3_aa: CASSLSGPSGNTIYF

d_call: NA
cdr3_length: 12
clone_size: NA
v_call: TRBV12-3/TRBV12-4
j_call: TRBJ1-2
cdr3_nt: TGTGCCAGCCAACAGAGCAGCAATGGCTACACCTTC
cdr3_aa: CASQQSSNGYTF

d_call: NA
cdr3_length: 16
clone_size: NA
v_call: TRBV9
j_call: TRBJ1-2
cdr3_nt: TGTGCCAGCAGCGTAGGGTCGACCAGGGAATTTTTTGGCTACACCTTC
cdr3_aa: CASSVGSTREFFGYTF

d_call: TRBD1
cdr3_length: 14
clone_size: NA
v_call: TRBV19
j_call: TRBJ2-5
cdr3_nt: TGTGCCAGTAGTACTAAGACAGGGGGAGAGACCCAGTACTTC
cdr3_aa: CASSTKTGGETQYF

d_call: NA
cdr3_length: 12
clone_size: NA
v_call: TRBV7-9
j_call: TRBJ2-7
cdr3_nt: TGTGCCAGCAGCCCTAGAAACCACGAGCAGTACTTC
cdr3_aa: CASSPRNHEQYF

d_call: NA
cdr3_length: 14
clone_size: NA
v_call: TRBV5-6
j_call: TRBJ2-2
cdr3_nt: TGTGCCAGCAGCTTGTTGGGTGACACCGGGGAGCTGTTTTTT
cdr3_aa: CASSLLGDTGELFF

d_call: NA
cdr3_length: 14
clone_size: NA
v_call: TRBV18
j_call: TRBJ1-2
cdr3_nt: TGTGCCAGCTCGCCAGGGGCGGGAATCTATGGCTACACCTTC
cdr3_aa: CASSPGAGIYGYTF

d_call: NA
cdr3_length: 15
clone_size: NA
v_call: TRBV6-5
j_call: TRBJ2-2
cdr3_nt: TGTGCCAGCAGAGGATACAGGGATGACACCGGGGAGCTGTTTTTT
cdr3_aa: CASRGYRDDTGELFF

d_call: NA
cdr3_length: 16
clone_size: once
v_call: TRBV5-1
j_call: TRBJ2-2
cdr3_nt: TGCGCCAGCAGCTTGGTAACAAGGAGGAACACCGGGGAGCTGTTTTTT
cdr3_aa: CASSLVTRRNTGELFF

d_call: NA
cdr3_length: 14
clone_size: NA
v_call: TRBV27
j_call: TRBJ1-2
cdr3_nt: TGTGCCAGCAGTCTCGCCAATTCTAACTATGGCTACACCTTC
cdr3_aa: CASSLANSNYGYTF

d_call: NA
cdr3_length: 14
clone_size: NA
v_call: TRBV6-2/TRBV6-3
j_call: TRBJ1-1
cdr3_nt: TGTGCCAGCAGTCCAGGGTCCATGAACACTGAAGCTTTCTTT
cdr3_aa: CASSPGSMNTEAFF